Below are 15 T cell receptor beta chains sequenced from a single sample in a study of cytomegalovirus exposure and HLA in healthy donors. Only in-frame clones appear in the TCRdb table, and some are missing; sequencing was by immunoSEQ multiplex PCR. The data show 89,000 or so clones, about 93% seen once. The source material was PBMCs. These receptors were taken from a woman aged 25 to 39 in good health and CMV-seropositive.

V usage is TRBV13 and J usage is TRBJ2-7; 7 bases are shared with TRBD2. The CDR3 runs to 14 residues. Germline values: CDR1 PRHDT, CDR2 FYEKMQ (reference sequence). V lost 4 bases, J lost 9 bases, and 12 bases stayed unmatched. Here the CDR3 DNA reads TGTGCCAGCAGCTCGACCCTAGGACTAGTTGGGCAGTACTTC. Protein product: CASSSTLGLVGQYF.

The V and J genes are TRBV4-3 and TRBJ2-7; 9 positions match TRBD2. The V and J ends lost 0 bases and 4 bases, in that order; junction bases with no gene match: 7. The CDR3 length is 16 residues. CDR1 and CDR2 (germline): LGHNA, YSLEER. In DNA, the CDR3 is TGCGCCAGCAGCCAAGATCGCATGCGGGAGGGGTACGAGCAGTACTTC. This encodes CASSQDRMREGYEQYF.

The chain uses TRBV6-1 and TRBJ2-3; 7 nucleotides align to TRBD1. The CDR3 consists of 15 residues. V was pared by 8 bases and J by 2 bases, with 10 bases of the junction left unmatched. Per germline, CDR1 MNHNS and CDR2 SASEGT. The CDR3 region has the DNA TGTGCCAGCCGGACGAGGACAGGAACCACAGATACGCAGTATTTT. Translation: CASRTRTGTTDTQYF.

The chain uses TRBV10-3 and TRBJ1-2; a possible D gene is TRBD1 (5 bases). Germline-derived CDR1 and CDR2 are ENHRY and SYGVKD. This CDR3 has 16 amino acids. V lost 0 bases, J lost 4 bases, and 15 bases lay in between. The CDR3 DNA reads as TGTGCCATCAGTGAGTCGAGTCTGGGCGGGGGCTATGGCTACACCTTC. Residues: CAISESSLGGGYGYTF.

V is TRBV7-2 and J is TRBJ2-7, with TRBD2 as a possible D gene (7 bases). V shed 3 bases and J shed 4 bases, with 19 bases lying between them. Germline CDR1 SGHTA, CDR2 FQGNSA. This CDR3 is built from 16 residues. The CDR3 loop reads CASSLTGRAGRYEQYF. CDR3 nucleotide sequence: TGTGCCAGCAGCTTGACAGGCAGAGCGGGAAGGTACGAGCAGTACTTC. The full variable domain, rest sourced from reference TRBV7-2 and TRBJ2-7, is GAGVSQSPSNKVTEKGKDVELRCDPISGHTALYWYRQSLGQGLEFLIYFQGNSAPDKSGLPSDRFSAERTGGSVSTLTIQRTQQEDSAVYLCASSLTGRAGRYEQYFGPGTRLTVT.

The V and J genes are TRBV5-1 and TRBJ2-3; 8 bases agree with TRBD2. The CDR3 is 16 residues long. V shed 1 base and J 3 bases; nucleotides not matched to a gene: 7. CDR1 and CDR2 from the germline V gene are SGHRS and YFSETQ. The CDR3 nucleotides read TGCGCCAGCAGCTTGAAGACGGGAGGGCGGACAGATACGCAGTATTTT. This gives the protein CASSLKTGGRTDTQYF.

The chain carries TRBV7-9 and TRBJ1-2, with 9 nucleotides matching TRBD1. V lost 5 bases and J lost 1; bases outside the gene matches: 5. CDR3 size: 15 residues. Looked up from germline, CDR1 is SEHNR and CDR2 is FQNEAQ (reference sequence). The CDR3 nucleotides read TGTGCCAGCAGCCGATGGACAGGGGTTAACTATGGCTACACCTTC. It translates to CASSRWTGVNYGYTF.

The chain couples TRBV5-1 to TRBJ2-7, with 14 bases fitting TRBD2. The CDR3 covers 14 residues. Losses at the gene ends were 4 bases for V and 4 bases for J; bases not matched to a gene: 1. Germline V gives CDR1 SGHRS, CDR2 YFSETQ. The CDR3 sequence: CASSGTSGSYEQYF. The CDR3 DNA sequence: TGCGCCAGCAGCGGGACTAGCGGGAGTTACGAGCAGTACTTC.

This sequence joins TRBV6-5 and TRBJ1-2; unclear D gene. The germline V gene encodes CDR1 MNHEY and CDR2 SVGAGI. Trimming removed 5 bases at V and 0 bases at J, with 10 bases between. The CDR3 length is 14 residues. The CDR3 sequence is CASSPHSTNYGYTF. CDR3 in DNA: TGTGCCAGCAGTCCCCACAGTACTAACTATGGCTACACCTTC.

This rearrangement joins TRBV7-9 to TRBJ1-2; maybe TRBD1 (6 bases). The germline V and J ends were trimmed by 5 bases and 4 bases, with 11 bases remaining between them. Germline V gene lookup returns CDR1 SEHNR and CDR2 FQNEAQ (reference sequence). CDR3 length: 13 residues. The CDR3 protein is CASSPDSLYGYTF. CDR3 in DNA: TGTGCCAGCAGCCCGGACAGCCTCTATGGCTACACCTTC. The full variable domain, its missing parts supplied by reference TRBV7-9 and TRBJ1-2, is DTGVSQNPRHKITKRGQNVTFRCDPISEHNRLYWYRQTLGQGPEFLTYFQNEAQLEKSRLLSDRFSAERPKGSFSTLEIQRTEQGDSAMYLCASSPDSLYGYTFGSGTRLTVV.

V and J are TRBV19 and TRBJ2-5; tentative D call: TRBD2 (5 bases). Germline loops: CDR1 LNHDA, CDR2 SQIVND (reference sequence). The CDR3 is 13 amino acids. V was trimmed by 5 bases and J by 4 bases, leaving 11 bases between them. The DNA for the CDR3 is TGTGCCAGTAGTCTCGAGGGTGGAGAGACCCAGTACTTC. This sequence encodes CASSLEGGETQYF.

The gene calls are TRBV4-3 and TRBJ2-5; the D gene is possibly TRBD2 (6 bases). Deletions cut 5 bases from V and 2 bases from J, with 15 bases between. Germline V gives CDR1 LGHNA, CDR2 YSLEER. The CDR3 totals 15 residues. CDR3 region: CASSLGSGLQETQYF. The CDR3 nucleotides are TGCGCCAGCAGCTTAGGCTCGGGACTGCAAGAGACCCAGTACTTC.

This sequence joins TRBV6-5 and TRBJ2-1; tentative D call: TRBD1 (5 bases). This CDR3 contains 13 residues. The germline gives CDR1 MNHEY, CDR2 SVGAGI. V was clipped by 1 base and J by 8 bases, with 9 bases between them. The CDR3 is CASSYFARDEQFF. The CDR3 DNA sequence: TGTGCCAGCAGTTACTTCGCCAGGGATGAGCAGTTCTTC.

J is TRBJ1-4 and V is TRBV19; D might be TRBD1 (5 bases). Germline loops: CDR1 LNHDA, CDR2 SQIVND (reference sequence). Between the trimmed V and J ends, which lost 4 bases and 10 bases, there was a span of 19 bases. The CDR3 is 15 amino acids. The CDR3 DNA sequence: TGTGCCAGTAGTACGAGTCTCTCCCGGGGGGGAAAACTGTTTTTT. This codes for CASSTSLSRGGKLFF.

The chain recombines TRBV6-4 with TRBJ1-5; D is possibly TRBD1 (6 bases). CDR3 length: 15 amino acids. Germline V gives CDR1 MRHNA, CDR2 SNTAGT. Trimming removed 5 bases from V and 2 bases from J, with 13 bases in between. The CDR3 loop is CASSLVAGGNQPQHF. The CDR3 DNA is TGTGCCAGCAGTTTAGTGGCAGGGGGCAATCAGCCCCAGCATTTT.